This is a list of T cell receptor beta chains from one sample in a study of identical twins. TCRdb called the 5' RACE reads again in MiXCR, with one record for every CDR3 protein. This sample carries about 470,000 distinct CDR3 sequences, 20% to 25% of them seen once, and the ten largest clones take over 2.5%. These same records also appear under a second study, on T cells expressing NK-cell markers.

Input material: CD4+ T cells sorted from blood. The receptors were sampled from a woman between 18 and 29 years old in good health. Each CDR3 is given with its conserved first and last residue. The order of the fields is clone size, V gene, CDR3 protein. The size of a clone is reported for some rows only, either as once, few or many, or as a class for expanded clones.

.	TRBV6-2/TRBV6-3	CASSVQRTNRKETQYF
.	TRBV10-1	CASSSGGLSTDTQYF
.	TRBV7-9	CASSKADGYEQYF
few	TRBV20-1	CSAKQGAVNQPQHF
few	TRBV3-1	CASSQAGTSAFF
few	TRBV12-5	CASGLVTGGGGYEQYF
few	TRBV10-3	CAISSSFDEQYF
.	TRBV11-1	CASSLAGPAGVSGNEQFF
few	TRBV12-3/TRBV12-4	CASTKRRPGDSPLHF
.	TRBV3-1	CASSRTGSKYEQYF
.	TRBV7-9	CASSHGTGTYEQYF
.	TRBV20-1	CSARSGGETQYF
few	TRBV7-8	CASSFGGGDYADTQYF
few	TRBV29-1	CSANFGTGVYGYTF
.	TRBV3-1	CASSQGSRVWETQYF
.	TRBV6-1	CASNANIIQETQYF
few	TRBV7-9	CASSLGGARYQPQHF
few	TRBV20-1	CSAKSGNHQETQYF
.	TRBV6-2/TRBV6-3	CASRAGSSYEQYF
.	TRBV5-1	CASSLAGVKNIQYF
.	TRBV20-1	CSANAPPGLAGGSYEQYF
.	TRBV27	CASRTDGKGTEAFF